The entry below describes one TCR beta chain. This clonotype was observed many times. Its cognate antigen has yet to be identified. Base qualities are not recorded, but no much larger clone differs from it by a single base. Libraries were constructed by PCR. These reads were obtained on an Illumina HiSeq 2500. TCR libraries were prepared with molecular barcoding, using unique molecular identifiers to normalize TCRbeta repertoire quantification. The raw public reads went through TCRdb reprocessing: fastp at Q25, MiXCR clone calling, in-frame beta chains kept. Duplicate CDR3 protein sequences are folded into a single record with the most common DNA and genes. Present in this sample are roughly 300,000 distinct CDR3 sequences, 10% of which were seen just once. The ten largest clones represent around 2.5% of the sample. This record comes from a study of T-cell reconstitution after alpha-beta-depleted transplantation in children listed by TCRdb under 2016. Describing the broader study: The study quantitatively tracked T-cell immune reconstitution after TCRalphabeta/CD19-depleted allogeneic hematopoietic cell transplantation in children using TCR repertoire profiling.

Its CDR3 holds 12 amino acids, cysteine through phenylalanine. The retained sequence is limited to the CDR3, 36 bases, with the frame set at the first base. Deletion took 2 bases off V and 7 bases off J, with a span of 9 bases between the germline ends. Sequences MNHEY (CDR1) and SVGEGT (CDR2) are obtained from the germline V gene. This clonotype was obtained from a human donor who donated a stem cell graft to a child with acute lymphoblastic leukemia. The chain is made from TRBV6-2 or TRBV6-3 and TRBJ2-7, with an unclear D gene assignment. This specimen consisted of PBMCs from the stem cell graft donor, obtained from the stem cell graft. The CDR3 region reads CASSYGASEQYF. The base sequence is TGTGCCAGCAGTTACGGAGCGAGTGAGCAGTACTTC.